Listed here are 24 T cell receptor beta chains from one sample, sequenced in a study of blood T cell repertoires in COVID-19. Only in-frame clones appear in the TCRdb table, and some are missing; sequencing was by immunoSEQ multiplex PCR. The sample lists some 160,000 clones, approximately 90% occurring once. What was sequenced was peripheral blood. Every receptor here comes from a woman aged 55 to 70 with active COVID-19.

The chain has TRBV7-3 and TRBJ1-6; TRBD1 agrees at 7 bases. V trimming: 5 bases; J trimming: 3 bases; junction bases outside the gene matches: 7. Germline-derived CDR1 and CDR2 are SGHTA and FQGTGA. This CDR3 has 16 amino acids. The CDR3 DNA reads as TGTGCCAGCAGCGCTCAGGGGGGTTTCTATAATTCACCCCTCCACTTT. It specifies CASSAQGGFYNSPLHF.

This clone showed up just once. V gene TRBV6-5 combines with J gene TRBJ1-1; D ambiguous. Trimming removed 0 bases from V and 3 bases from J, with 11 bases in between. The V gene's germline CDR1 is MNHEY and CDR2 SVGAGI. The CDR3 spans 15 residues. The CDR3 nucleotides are TGTGCCAGCAGTTACTCGTCGAGACACCACACTGAAGCTTTCTTT. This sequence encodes CASSYSSRHHTEAFF.

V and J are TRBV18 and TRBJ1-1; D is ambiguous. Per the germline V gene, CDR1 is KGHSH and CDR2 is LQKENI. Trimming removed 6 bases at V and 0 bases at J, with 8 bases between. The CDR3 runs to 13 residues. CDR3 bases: TGTGCCAGCTCCTCCACTGTGAACACTGAAGCTTTCTTT. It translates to CASSSTVNTEAFF.

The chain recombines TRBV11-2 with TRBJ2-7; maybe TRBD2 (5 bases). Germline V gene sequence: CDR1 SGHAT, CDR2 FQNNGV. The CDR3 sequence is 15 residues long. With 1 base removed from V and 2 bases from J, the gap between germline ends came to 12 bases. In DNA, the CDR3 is TGTGCCAGCAGCTTAGGGGCGGGTTCTCCCTACGAGCAGTACTTC. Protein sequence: CASSLGAGSPYEQYF. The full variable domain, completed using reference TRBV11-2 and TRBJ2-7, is EAGVAQSPRYKIIEKRQSVAFWCNPISGHATLYWYQQILGQGPKLLIQFQNNGVVDDSQLPKDRFSAERLKGVDSTLKIQPAKLEDSAVYLCASSLGAGSPYEQYFGPGTRLTVT.

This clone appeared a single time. The CDR3 DNA reads as TGTGCCAGCTCACAACAGGGGGATGAGCAGTTCTTC. This gives the protein CASSQQGDEQFF. This chain links TRBV18 with TRBJ2-1; 8 bases agree with TRBD1. This CDR3 has 12 residues. Germline CDR1 and CDR2: KGHSH and LQKENI. The ends lost 4 bases at V and 8 bases at J; junction bases unmatched: 1.

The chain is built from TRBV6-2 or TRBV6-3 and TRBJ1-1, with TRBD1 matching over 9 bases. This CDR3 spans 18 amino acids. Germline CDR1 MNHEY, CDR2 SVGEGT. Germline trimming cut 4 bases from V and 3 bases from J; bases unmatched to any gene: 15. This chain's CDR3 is CASSSRRTGAWMDTEAFF. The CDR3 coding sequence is TGTGCCAGCAGTTCCCGTCGGACAGGGGCCTGGATGGACACTGAAGCTTTCTTT.

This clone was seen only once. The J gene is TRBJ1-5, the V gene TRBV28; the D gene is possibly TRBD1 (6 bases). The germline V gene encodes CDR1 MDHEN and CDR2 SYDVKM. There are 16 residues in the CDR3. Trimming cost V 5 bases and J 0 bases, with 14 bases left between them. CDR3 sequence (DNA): TGTGCCAGCAGTCCAGGGACACTCTATAGCAATCAGCCCCAGCATTTT. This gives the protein CASSPGTLYSNQPQHF.

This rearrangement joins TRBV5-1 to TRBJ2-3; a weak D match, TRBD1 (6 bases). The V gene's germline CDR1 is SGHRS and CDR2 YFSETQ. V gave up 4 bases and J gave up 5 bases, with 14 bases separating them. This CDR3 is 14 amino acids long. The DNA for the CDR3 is TGCGCCAGCAGCCCCCCGGGACAACGAGATACGCAGTATTTT. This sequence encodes CASSPPGQRDTQYF.

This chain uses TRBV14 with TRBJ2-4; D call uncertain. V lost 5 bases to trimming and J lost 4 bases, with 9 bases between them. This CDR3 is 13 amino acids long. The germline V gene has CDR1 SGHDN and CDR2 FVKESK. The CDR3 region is CASSVGGKNIQYF. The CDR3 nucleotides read TGTGCCAGCAGCGTCGGCGGAAAAAACATTCAGTACTTC.

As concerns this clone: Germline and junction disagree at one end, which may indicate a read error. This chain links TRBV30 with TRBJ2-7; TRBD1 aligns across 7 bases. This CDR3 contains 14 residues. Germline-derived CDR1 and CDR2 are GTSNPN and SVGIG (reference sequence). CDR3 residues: CAWSNWDSSDEQYF. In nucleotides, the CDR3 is TGTGCCTGGAGTAATTGGGACAGCTCCGACGAGCAGTACTTC.

The CDR3 loop reads CSVEPSGRAREQFF. CDR3 in DNA: TGCAGCGTTGAACCTAGCGGGAGGGCGAGAGAGCAGTTCTTC. The chain recombines TRBV29-1 with TRBJ2-1; the match to TRBD2 covers 12 bases. V lost 2 bases and J lost 10; bases outside the gene matches: 6. Germline V gene data show CDR1 as SQVTM and CDR2 as ANQGSEA. The CDR3 consists of 14 residues.

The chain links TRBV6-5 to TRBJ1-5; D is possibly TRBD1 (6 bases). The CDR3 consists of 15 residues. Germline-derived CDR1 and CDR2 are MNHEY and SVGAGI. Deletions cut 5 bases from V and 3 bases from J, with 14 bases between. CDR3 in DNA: TGTGCCAGCAGTCAGACAGGTTACCTCAATCAGCCCCAGCATTTT. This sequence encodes CASSQTGYLNQPQHF.

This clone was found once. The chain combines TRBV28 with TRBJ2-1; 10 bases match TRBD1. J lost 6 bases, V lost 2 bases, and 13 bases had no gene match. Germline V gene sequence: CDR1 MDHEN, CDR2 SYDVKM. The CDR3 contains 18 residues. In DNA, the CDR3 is TGTGCCAGCAGTTTAGGGACAGGGGTTCTCCTCACCTCCAATGAGCAGTTCTTC. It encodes CASSLGTGVLLTSNEQFF.

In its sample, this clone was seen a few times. CDR3 loop: CASSSLGAENYNEQFF. As DNA, the CDR3 is TGTGCCAGCAGTTCCCTGGGAGCCGAAAACTACAATGAGCAGTTCTTC. V is TRBV6-2 or TRBV6-3 and J is TRBJ2-1; TRBD2 might be the D (5 bases). This CDR3 has 16 amino acids. Germline V CDR1 and CDR2: MNHEY, SVGEGT. Trimming took 4 bases from V and 3 from J, leaving 16 bases between them.

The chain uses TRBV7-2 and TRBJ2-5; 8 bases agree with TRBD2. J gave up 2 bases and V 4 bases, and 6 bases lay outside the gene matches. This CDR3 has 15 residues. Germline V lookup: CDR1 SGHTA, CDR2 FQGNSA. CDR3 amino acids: CASSWVTSAQETQYF. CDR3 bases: TGTGCCAGCAGCTGGGTGACTAGCGCGCAAGAGACCCAGTACTTC.

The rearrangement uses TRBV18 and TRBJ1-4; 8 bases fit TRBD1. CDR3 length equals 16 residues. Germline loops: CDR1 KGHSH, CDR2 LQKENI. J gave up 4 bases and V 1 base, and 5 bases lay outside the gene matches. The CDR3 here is CASSPRKGQDNEKLFF. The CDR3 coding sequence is TGTGCCAGCTCACCACGTAAGGGACAGGATAATGAAAAACTGTTTTTT.

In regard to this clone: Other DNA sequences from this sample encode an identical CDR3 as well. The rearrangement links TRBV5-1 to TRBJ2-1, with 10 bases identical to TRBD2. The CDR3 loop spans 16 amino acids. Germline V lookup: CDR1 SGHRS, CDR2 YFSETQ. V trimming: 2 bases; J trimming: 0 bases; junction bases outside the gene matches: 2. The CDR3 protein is CASSFRLAGSYNEQFF. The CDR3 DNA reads TGCGCCAGCAGCTTTAGACTAGCGGGCTCCTACAATGAGCAGTTCTTC.

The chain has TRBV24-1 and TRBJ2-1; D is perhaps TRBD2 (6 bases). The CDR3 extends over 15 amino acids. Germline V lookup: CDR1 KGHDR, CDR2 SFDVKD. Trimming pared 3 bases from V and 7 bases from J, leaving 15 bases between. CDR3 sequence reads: CATSDHAGGRNEQFF. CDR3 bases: TGTGCCACCAGTGATCACGCCGGGGGTCGGAATGAGCAGTTCTTC.

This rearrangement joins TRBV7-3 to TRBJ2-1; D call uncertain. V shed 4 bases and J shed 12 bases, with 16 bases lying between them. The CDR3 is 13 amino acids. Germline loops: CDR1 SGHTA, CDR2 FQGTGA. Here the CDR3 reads CASSSPPTSGQFF. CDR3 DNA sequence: TGTGCCAGCAGCTCTCCCCCCACTTCAGGGCAGTTCTTC.

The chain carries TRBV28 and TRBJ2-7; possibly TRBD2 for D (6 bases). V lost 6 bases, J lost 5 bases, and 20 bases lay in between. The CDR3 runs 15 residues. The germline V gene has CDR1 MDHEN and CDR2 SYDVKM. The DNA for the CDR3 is TGTGCCAGCAGACACGGACCGACGAGCGGGCACGAGCAGTACTTC. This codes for CASRHGPTSGHEQYF.

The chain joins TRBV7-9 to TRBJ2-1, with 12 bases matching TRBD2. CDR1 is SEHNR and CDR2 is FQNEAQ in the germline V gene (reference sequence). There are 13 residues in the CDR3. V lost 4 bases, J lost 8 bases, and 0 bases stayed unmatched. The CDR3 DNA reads TGTGCCAGCAGCTCTAGCGGGAGGGATGAGCAGTTCTTC. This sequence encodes CASSSSGRDEQFF.

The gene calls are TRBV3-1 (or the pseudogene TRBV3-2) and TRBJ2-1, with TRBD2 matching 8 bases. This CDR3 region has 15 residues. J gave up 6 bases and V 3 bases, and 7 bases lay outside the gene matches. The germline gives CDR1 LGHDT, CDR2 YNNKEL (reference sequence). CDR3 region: CASSQSSGGRNEQFF. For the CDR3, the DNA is TGTGCCAGCAGCCAGTCCTCGGGAGGGCGCAATGAGCAGTTCTTC.

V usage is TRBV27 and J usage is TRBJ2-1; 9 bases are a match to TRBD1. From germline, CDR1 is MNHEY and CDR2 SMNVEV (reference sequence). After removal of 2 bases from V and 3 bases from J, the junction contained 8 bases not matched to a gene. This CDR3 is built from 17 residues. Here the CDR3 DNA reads TGTGCCAGCAGTTTAGTAGGGACAGGGCTAGGCTACAATGAGCAGTTCTTC. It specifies CASSLVGTGLGYNEQFF.

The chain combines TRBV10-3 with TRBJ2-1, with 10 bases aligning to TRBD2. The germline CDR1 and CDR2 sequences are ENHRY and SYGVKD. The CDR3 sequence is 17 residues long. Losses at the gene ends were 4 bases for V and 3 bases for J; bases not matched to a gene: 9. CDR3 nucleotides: TGTGCCATCAGTGTTACTAGCGGGAAAGGGGGCTACAATGAGCAGTTCTTC. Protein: CAISVTSGKGGYNEQFF.